A selection of T cell receptor beta chains follows, all from one sample in a study of blood T cell repertoires in COVID-19. Assay: immunoSEQ multiplex PCR; the TCRdb copy retains only in-frame clones and omits some. The table records roughly 200,000 clones, about 80% of them present only once. The specimen sequenced was peripheral blood. All receptors come from a man in his fifties or sixties with active or convalescent COVID-19. CDR3s include the opening cysteine and the closing phenylalanine or tryptophan. Fields, in order: J gene, clone size, D gene, V gene, CDR3 DNA, CDR3 protein. D genes are given only for firm matches. Clone size appears in some rows only: once, few, many, or a class for an expanded clone.

TRBJ1-1,-,TRBD1,TRBV29-1,TGCAGCGCTCTGACAGGGAGAAATGCTTTCTTT,CSALTGRNAFF
TRBJ2-5,-,TRBD2,TRBV11-2,TGTGCCAGCAGCCCTAGTTTGGCTAGCGGGGCGGAGACCCAGTACTTC,CASSPSLASGAETQYF
TRBJ2-2,-,TRBD2,TRBV9,TGTGCCAGCAGCGTGGAACATAGCGGGACCGGGGAGCTGTTTTTT,CASSVEHSGTGELFF
TRBJ2-1,-,TRBD2,TRBV10-1,TGCGCCAGCAGGGAGACTAGCGGGAGTTACAATGAGCAGTTCTTC,CASRETSGSYNEQFF
TRBJ1-5,-,-,TRBV12-3/TRBV12-4,TGTGCCAGCGGACAGTTTAGCAATCAGCCCCAGCATTTT,CASGQFSNQPQHF
TRBJ2-7,-,TRBD1,TRBV7-9,TGTGCCAGCAGCTTAGCGGGGGGACAGGGCTCCTACGAGCAGTACTTC,CASSLAGGQGSYEQYF
TRBJ2-1,-,TRBD1,TRBV6-1,TGTGCCAGCAGTGTTTCTACAGGGGGGCCCCTCAATGAGCAGTTCTTC,CASSVSTGGPLNEQFF
TRBJ1-1,-,TRBD1,TRBV5-8,TGTGCCAGCAGCTTGGCCCCAGGGGGTAACACTGAAGCTTTCTTT,CASSLAPGGNTEAFF
TRBJ1-2,-,-,TRBV30,TGTGCCTGGACACAGGGATTAAGTGGCTACACCTTC,CAWTQGLSGYTF
TRBJ1-5,once,-,TRBV27,TGTGCCAGCAGTTTATCTTGGGGCGATCAGCCCCAGCATTTT,CASSLSWGDQPQHF
TRBJ1-6,-,-,TRBV7-3,TGTGCCAGCAGCTTAAGGCAGGCAAATTCACCCCTCCACTTT,CASSLRQANSPLHF
TRBJ2-6,-,-,TRBV9,TGTGCCAGCAGTCCCTTGGCCCGGGTATCTGGGGCCAACGTCCTGACTTTC,CASSPLARVSGANVLTF
TRBJ2-5,-,TRBD2,TRBV3-1/TRBV3-2,TGTGCCAGCAGCCAAATAACTAGCGGGGCTTTTTATGAGACCCAGTACTTC,CASSQITSGAFYETQYF
TRBJ1-6,-,-,TRBV27,TGTGCCAGCAGTTTGGGGGGGTCTTCACCCCTCCACTTT,CASSLGGSSPLHF
TRBJ2-3,-,-,TRBV3-1/TRBV3-2,TGTGCCAGCAGCATTCCGGGACTCCCTCGGGATACGCAGTATTTT,CASSIPGLPRDTQYF
TRBJ1-5,many,-,TRBV18,TGTGCCAGCTCAGAGCAGGGACATAGCAATCAGCCCCAGCATTTT,CASSEQGHSNQPQHF
TRBJ1-5,-,TRBD1,TRBV28,TGTGCCAGCAGATTTTCACAGGGGGCTACCAATCAGCCCCAGCATTTT,CASRFSQGATNQPQHF
TRBJ2-3,-,TRBD1,TRBV23-1,TGCGCCAGCAGTCAGCCGGGCGGACAGGGGTACGGGCAAAATACCACAGATACGCAGTATTTT,CASSQPGGQGYGQNTTDTQYF
TRBJ2-1,-,TRBD1,TRBV7-8,TGTGCCAGCAGCTCGGGACAGTACAATGAGCAGTTCTTC,CASSSGQYNEQFF
TRBJ1-5,few,-,TRBV19,TGTGCCAGTAGTTCTTGGGGGGAACATCAGCCCCAGCATTTT,CASSSWGEHQPQHF
TRBJ2-1,-,TRBD2,TRBV6-2/TRBV6-3,TGTGCCAGCAGTTACGAGGCTAGCGGGGGGGGTTGGTTCTTC,CASSYEASGGGWFF
TRBJ2-7,-,TRBD1,TRBV7-8,TGTGCCAGCAGCTCACCCGGGACAGCCTACGAGCAGTACTTC,CASSSPGTAYEQYF
TRBJ2-7,once,TRBD1,TRBV11-3,TGTGCCAGCAGCCCAGGGACAGGGGGCCCCTCCTACGAGCAGTACTTC,CASSPGTGGPSYEQYF
TRBJ2-1,once,TRBD2,TRBV3-1/TRBV3-2,TGTCCCCGCCGCCAACCCGGGGGCGGGGGGCCCAGGTCCTACAATGAGCAGTTCTTC,CPRRQPGGGGPRSYNEQFF
TRBJ2-1,-,TRBD1,TRBV11-2,TGTGCCAGCAGCTCGGGACAGACCTCCTACAATGAGCAGTTCTTC,CASSSGQTSYNEQFF
TRBJ2-1,-,-,TRBV11-1,TGTGCCAGCAGCTTAGGTTGGGGGGGCCCTCACAATGAGCAGTTCTTC,CASSLGWGGPHNEQFF
TRBJ1-5,-,-,TRBV28,TGTGCCAGCACCATAAGGTGGGGAGATCAGCCCCAGCATTTT,CASTIRWGDQPQHF
TRBJ1-2,-,-,TRBV6-1,TGTGCCAGCAGTGAGTCAGGTAGAAGGCGCGGCTACACCTTC,CASSESGRRRGYTF
TRBJ1-5,few,-,TRBV19,TGTGCCAGTAGTATGTCGGGGGGTAGCAATCAGCCCCAGCATTTT,CASSMSGGSNQPQHF
TRBJ2-2,once,-,TRBV6-5,TGTGCCAGCAGTTCTAGGAACACCGGGGAGCTGTTTTTT,CASSSRNTGELFF
TRBJ1-6,-,TRBD1,TRBV7-3,TGTGCCAGCAGCCGGGGGACAGGGGCCAATTCACCCCTCCACTTT,CASSRGTGANSPLHF
TRBJ2-7,few,TRBD2,TRBV5-1,TGCGCCAGCAGCTTGGAGCTAGCGGGGACCTACGAGCAGTACTTC,CASSLELAGTYEQYF
TRBJ2-1,-,-,TRBV2,TGTGCCAGCGAAGGACAGTCCTACAATGAGCAGTTCTTC,CASEGQSYNEQFF
TRBJ2-5,-,TRBD2,TRBV30,TGTGCCGGGACTAGAAAAGAGACCCAGTACTTC,CAGTRKETQYF
TRBJ2-1,-,-,TRBV27,TGTGCCAGCAGTTTAGGTAGCTCTGGGATCGGGGATGAGCAGTTCTTC,CASSLGSSGIGDEQFF
TRBJ2-7,-,TRBD1,TRBV27,TGTGCCAGCAGTCCGACAGGGGGCCCACCTAGAAACGAGCAGTACTTC,CASSPTGGPPRNEQYF
TRBJ1-2,-,-,TRBV6-6,TGTGCCAGCAGTTCCAGAGGGGGCTACACCTTC,CASSSRGGYTF